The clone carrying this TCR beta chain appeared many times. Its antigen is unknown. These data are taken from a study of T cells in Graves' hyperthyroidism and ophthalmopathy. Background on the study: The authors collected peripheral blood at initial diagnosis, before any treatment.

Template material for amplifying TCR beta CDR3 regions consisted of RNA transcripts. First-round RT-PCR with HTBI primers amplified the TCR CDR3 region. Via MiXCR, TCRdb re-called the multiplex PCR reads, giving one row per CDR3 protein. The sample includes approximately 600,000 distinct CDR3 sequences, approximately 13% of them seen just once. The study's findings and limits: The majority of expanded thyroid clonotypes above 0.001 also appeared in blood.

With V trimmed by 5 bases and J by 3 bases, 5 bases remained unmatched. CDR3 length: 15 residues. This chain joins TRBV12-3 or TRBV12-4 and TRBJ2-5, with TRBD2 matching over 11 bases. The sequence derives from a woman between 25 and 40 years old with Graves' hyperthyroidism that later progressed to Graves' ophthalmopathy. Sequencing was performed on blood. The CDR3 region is CASSASSGGKETQYF. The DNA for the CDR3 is TGTGCCAGCAGTGCGTCTAGCGGGGGGAAAGAGACCCAGTACTTC.